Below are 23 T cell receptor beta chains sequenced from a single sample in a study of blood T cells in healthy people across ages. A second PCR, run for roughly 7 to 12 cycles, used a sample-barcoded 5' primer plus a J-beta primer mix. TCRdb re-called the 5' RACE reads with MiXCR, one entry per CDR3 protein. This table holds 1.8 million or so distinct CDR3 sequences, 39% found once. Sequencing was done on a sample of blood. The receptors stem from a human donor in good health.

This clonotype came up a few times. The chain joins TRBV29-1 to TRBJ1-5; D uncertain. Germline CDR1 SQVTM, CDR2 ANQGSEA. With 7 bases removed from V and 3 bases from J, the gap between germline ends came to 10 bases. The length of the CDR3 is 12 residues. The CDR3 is CSGGEYNQPQHF. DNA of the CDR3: TGCAGCGGGGGAGAGTACAATCAGCCCCAGCATTTT.

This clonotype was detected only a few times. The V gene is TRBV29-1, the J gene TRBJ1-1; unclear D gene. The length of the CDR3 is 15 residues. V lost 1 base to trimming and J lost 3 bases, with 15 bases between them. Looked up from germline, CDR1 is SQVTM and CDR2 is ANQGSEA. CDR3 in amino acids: CSVEALGREYTEAFF. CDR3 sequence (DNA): TGCAGCGTTGAAGCTCTCGGGAGGGAATACACTGAAGCTTTCTTT.

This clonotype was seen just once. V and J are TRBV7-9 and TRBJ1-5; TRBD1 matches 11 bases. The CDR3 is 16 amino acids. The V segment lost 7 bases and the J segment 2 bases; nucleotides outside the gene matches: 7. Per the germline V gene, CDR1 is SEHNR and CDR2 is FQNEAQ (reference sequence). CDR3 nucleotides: TGTGCCAGCACCCCTGGGACAGGGGGTCGCAATCAGCCCCAGCATTTT. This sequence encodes CASTPGTGGRNQPQHF.

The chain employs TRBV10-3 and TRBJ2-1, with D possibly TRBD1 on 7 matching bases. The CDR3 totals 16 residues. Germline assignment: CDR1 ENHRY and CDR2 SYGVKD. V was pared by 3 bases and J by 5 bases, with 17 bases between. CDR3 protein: CAISDLAGGIHNEQFF. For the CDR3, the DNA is TGTGCCATCAGTGACCTGGCAGGGGGGATTCACAATGAGCAGTTCTTC.

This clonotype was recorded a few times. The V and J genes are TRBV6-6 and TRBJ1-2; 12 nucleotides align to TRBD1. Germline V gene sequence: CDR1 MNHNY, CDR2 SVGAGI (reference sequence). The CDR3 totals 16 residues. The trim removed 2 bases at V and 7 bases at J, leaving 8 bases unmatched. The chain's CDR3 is CASSYGTGGASRGYTF. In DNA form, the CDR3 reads TGTGCCAGCAGTTACGGGACAGGGGGCGCAAGTCGTGGCTACACCTTC.

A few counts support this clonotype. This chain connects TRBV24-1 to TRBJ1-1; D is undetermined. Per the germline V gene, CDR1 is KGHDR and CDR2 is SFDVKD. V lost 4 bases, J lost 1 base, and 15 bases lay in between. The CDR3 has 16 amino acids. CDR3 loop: CATSDTSPQTNTEAFF. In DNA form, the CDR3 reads TGTGCCACCAGTGACACCTCTCCTCAGACGAACACTGAAGCTTTCTTT.

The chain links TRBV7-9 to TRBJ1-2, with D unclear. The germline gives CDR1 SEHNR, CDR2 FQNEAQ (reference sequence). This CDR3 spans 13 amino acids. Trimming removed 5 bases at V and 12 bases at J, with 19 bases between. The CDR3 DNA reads TGTGCCAGCAGCCCCACCCCGAGCGGTCAAGACACCTTC. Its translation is CASSPTPSGQDTF.

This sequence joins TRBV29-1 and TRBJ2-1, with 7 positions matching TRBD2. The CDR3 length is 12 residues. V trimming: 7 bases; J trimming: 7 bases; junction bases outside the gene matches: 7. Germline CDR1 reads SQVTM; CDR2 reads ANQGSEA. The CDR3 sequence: CSALGEGNEQFF. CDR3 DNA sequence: TGCAGCGCCCTGGGGGAGGGGAATGAGCAGTTCTTC.

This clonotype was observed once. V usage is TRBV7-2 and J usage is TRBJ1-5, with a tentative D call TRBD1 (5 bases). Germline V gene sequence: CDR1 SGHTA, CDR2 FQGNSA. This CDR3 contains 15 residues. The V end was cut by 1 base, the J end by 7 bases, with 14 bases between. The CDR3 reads CASSLEGVWGQPQHF. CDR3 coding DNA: TGTGCCAGCAGCTTAGAAGGAGTTTGGGGCCAGCCCCAGCATTTT.

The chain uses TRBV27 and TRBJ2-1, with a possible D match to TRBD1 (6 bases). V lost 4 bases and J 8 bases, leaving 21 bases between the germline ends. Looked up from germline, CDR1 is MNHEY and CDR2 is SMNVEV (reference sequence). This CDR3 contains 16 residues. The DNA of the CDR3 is TGTGCCAGCAGTTGGCTCATCAGGGGTATGATTCATGAGCAGTTCTTC. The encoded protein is CASSWLIRGMIHEQFF.

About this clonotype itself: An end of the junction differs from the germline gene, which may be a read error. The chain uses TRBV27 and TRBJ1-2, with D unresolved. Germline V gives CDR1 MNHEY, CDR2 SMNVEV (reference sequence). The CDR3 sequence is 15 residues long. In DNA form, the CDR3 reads TGTGCCGGCAGTTTGCGATTGTTGGGAAACTATGGCTACACCTTC. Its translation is CAGSLRLLGNYGYTF.

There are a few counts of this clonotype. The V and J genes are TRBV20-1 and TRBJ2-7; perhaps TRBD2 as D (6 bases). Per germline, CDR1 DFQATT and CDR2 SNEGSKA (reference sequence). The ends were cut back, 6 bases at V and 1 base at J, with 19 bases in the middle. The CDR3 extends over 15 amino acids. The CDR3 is CSAEEIAGLSYEQYF. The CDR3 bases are TGCAGTGCCGAAGAAATTGCGGGACTGTCCTACGAGCAGTACTTC.

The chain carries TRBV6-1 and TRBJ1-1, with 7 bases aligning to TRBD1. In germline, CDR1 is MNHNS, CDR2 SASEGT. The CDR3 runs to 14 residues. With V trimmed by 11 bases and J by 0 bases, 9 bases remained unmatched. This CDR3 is CAGRQGSLNTEAFF. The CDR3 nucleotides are TGTGCCGGACGACAGGGATCTTTGAACACTGAAGCTTTCTTT.

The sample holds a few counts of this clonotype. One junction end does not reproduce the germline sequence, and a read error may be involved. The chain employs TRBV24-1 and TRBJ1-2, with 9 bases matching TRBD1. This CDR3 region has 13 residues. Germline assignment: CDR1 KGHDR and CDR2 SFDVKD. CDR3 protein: CATSDSQGAGYTF. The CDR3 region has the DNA TGCGCCACCAGTGATTCACAGGGGGCTGGCTACACCTTC.

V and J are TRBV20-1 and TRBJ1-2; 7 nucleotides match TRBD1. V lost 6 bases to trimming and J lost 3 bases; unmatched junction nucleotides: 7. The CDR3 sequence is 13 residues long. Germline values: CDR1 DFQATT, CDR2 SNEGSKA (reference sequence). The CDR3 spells CSAQQGTHYGYTF. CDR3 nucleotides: TGCAGTGCACAACAGGGGACCCACTATGGCTACACCTTC.

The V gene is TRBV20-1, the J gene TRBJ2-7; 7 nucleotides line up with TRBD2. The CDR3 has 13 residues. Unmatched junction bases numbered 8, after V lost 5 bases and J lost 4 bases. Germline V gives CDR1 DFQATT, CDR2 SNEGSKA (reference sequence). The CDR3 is CSAGGGKAYEQYF. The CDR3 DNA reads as TGCAGTGCTGGGGGAGGGAAGGCTTACGAGCAGTACTTC.

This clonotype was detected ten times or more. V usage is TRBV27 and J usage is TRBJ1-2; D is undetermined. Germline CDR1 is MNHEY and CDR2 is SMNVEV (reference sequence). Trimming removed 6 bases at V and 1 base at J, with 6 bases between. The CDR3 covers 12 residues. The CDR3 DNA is TGTGCCAGCAGAGATTTTAACTATGGCTACACCTTC. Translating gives CASRDFNYGYTF.

CDR3 in DNA: TGCGCCAGCAGCTCCTCCGGGACAGGGACAGGCAATGAGCAGTTCTTC. Translating it yields CASSSSGTGTGNEQFF. The rearrangement uses TRBV5-1 and TRBJ2-1; the match to TRBD1 covers 9 bases. The J segment lost 6 bases and the V segment lost 3 bases, leaving 10 bases of the junction unmatched. Per germline, CDR1 SGHRS and CDR2 YFSETQ. The CDR3 has 16 residues.

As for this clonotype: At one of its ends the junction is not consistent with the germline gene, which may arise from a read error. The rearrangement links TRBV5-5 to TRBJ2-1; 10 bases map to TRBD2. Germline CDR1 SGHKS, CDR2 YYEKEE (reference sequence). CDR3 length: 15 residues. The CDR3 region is CASSLGTSAYNEQFF. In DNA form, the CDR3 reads TGTGCCAGCAGTTTGGGGACTAGCGCTTACAATGAGCAGTTCTTC.

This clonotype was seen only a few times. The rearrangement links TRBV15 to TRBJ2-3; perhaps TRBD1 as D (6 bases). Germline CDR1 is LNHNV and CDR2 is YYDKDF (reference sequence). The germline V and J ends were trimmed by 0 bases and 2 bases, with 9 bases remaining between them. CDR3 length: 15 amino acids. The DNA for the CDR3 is TGTGCCACCAGCAGAGAACAGGGTTCCACAGATACGCAGTATTTT. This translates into CATSREQGSTDTQYF.

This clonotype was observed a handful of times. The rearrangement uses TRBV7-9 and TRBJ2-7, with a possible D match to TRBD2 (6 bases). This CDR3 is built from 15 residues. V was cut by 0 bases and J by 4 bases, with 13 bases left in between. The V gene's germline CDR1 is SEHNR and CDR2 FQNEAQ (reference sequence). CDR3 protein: CASSLAGEASYEQYF. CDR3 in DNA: TGTGCCAGCAGCTTAGCGGGGGAGGCCTCATACGAGCAGTACTTC. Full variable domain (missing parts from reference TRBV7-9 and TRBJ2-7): DTGVSQNPRHKITKRGQNVTFRCDPISEHNRLYWYRQTLGQGPEFLTYFQNEAQLEKSRLLSDRFSAERPKGSFSTLEIQRTEQGDSAMYLCASSLAGEASYEQYFGPGTRLTVT.

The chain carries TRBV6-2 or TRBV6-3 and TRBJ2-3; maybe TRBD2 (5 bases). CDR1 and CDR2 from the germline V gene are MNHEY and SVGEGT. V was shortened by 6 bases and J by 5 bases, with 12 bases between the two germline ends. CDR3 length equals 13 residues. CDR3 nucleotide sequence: TGTGCCAGCAGCCCCACTAGGGTAGATACGCAGTATTTT. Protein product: CASSPTRVDTQYF.

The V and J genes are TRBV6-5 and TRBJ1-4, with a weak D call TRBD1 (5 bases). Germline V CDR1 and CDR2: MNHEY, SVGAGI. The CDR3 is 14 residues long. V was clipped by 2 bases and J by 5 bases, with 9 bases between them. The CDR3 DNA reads TGTGCCAGCAGTTACAGGGGCGCAAATGAAAAACTGTTTTTT. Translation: CASSYRGANEKLFF.